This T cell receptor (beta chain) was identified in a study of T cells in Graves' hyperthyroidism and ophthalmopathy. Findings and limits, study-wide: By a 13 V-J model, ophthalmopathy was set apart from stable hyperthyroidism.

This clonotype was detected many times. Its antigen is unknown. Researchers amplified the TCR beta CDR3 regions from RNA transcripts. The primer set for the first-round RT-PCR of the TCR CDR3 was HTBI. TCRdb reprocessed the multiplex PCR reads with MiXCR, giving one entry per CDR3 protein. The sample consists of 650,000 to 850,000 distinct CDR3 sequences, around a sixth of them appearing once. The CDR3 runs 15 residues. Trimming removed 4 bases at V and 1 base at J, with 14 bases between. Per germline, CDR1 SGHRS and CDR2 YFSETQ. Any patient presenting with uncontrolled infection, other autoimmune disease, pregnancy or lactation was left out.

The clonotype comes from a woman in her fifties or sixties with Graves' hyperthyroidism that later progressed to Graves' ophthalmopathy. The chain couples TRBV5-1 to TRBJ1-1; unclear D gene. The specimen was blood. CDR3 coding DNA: TGCGCCAGCAGCCCTTCTATTTTGGGGAACACTGAAGCTTTCTTT. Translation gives CASSPSILGNTEAFF.